A single sample gave rise to the 14 T cell receptor beta chains below, sequenced in a study of CD8 T cells in Susac syndrome. Reverse transcription of about 0.45 to 1 ug RNA was performed with random hexamers. TCRdb passed the immunoSEQ multiplex PCR reads through MiXCR, listing each CDR3 protein once. The table includes about 180,000 distinct CDR3 sequences, approximately 95% detected once. The sample taken for sequencing was CD4+ T cells from PBMCs. The receptors derive from a human donor with multiple sclerosis.

The V and J genes are TRBV7-2 and TRBJ2-5, with 8 nucleotides matching TRBD2. Germline lookup yields CDR1 SGHTA and CDR2 FQGNSA. Trimming cost V 5 bases and J 4 bases; bases outside gene matches: 9. The CDR3 length is 15 residues. In nucleotides, the CDR3 is TGTGCCAGCAGCCTCCCGGGGGGGGCTGTAGAGACCCAGTACTTC. It is translated as CASSLPGGAVETQYF.

The rearrangement uses TRBV29-1 and TRBJ1-1; no firm D call. This CDR3 comprises 13 residues. Per the germline V gene, CDR1 is SQVTM and CDR2 is ANQGSEA. V shed 3 bases and J shed 0 bases, with 8 bases lying between them. DNA for the CDR3: TGCAGCGTTGAGACCTATATGAACACTGAAGCTTTCTTT. As protein: CSVETYMNTEAFF.

CDR3 in amino acids: CASSQGGANTEAFF. In DNA, the CDR3 is TGTGCCAGCAGCCAAGGGGGCGCGAACACTGAAGCTTTCTTT. This chain connects TRBV14 to TRBJ1-1; possibly TRBD1 for D (5 bases). V was clipped by 1 base and J by 1 base, with 7 bases between them. This CDR3 region has 14 residues. Germline lookup yields CDR1 SGHDN and CDR2 FVKESK.

The rearrangement links TRBV12-3 or TRBV12-4 to TRBJ1-2; D is unclear. CDR3 length: 11 amino acids. Between the trimmed V and J ends, which lost 7 bases and 8 bases, there was a span of 11 bases. The CDR3 is CASKVRFGYTF. CDR3 DNA sequence: TGTGCCAGCAAAGTCCGTTTCGGCTACACCTTC.

This chain joins TRBV12-3 or TRBV12-4 and TRBJ1-1; D gene uncertain. Trimming took 3 bases from V and 5 from J, leaving 7 bases between them. This CDR3 contains 12 residues. The CDR3 sequence: CASSFGGTEAFF. In DNA form, the CDR3 reads TGTGCCAGCAGTTTCGGTGGGACTGAAGCTTTCTTT.

V is TRBV6-6 and J is TRBJ2-3; 7 nucleotides line up with TRBD2. Germline values: CDR1 MNHNY, CDR2 SVGAGI (reference sequence). With V trimmed by 2 bases and J by 4 bases, 9 bases remained unmatched. CDR3 length: 16 residues. The DNA for the CDR3 is TGTGCCAGCAGTTACACGCGGGAGCTTTATTCAGATACGCAGTATTTT. Residues: CASSYTRELYSDTQYF.

The gene calls are TRBV6-5 and TRBJ1-5; D is unresolved. The CDR3 runs 15 residues. The germline V gene encodes CDR1 MNHEY and CDR2 SVGAGI. The ends were cut back, 4 bases at V and 4 bases at J, with 14 bases in the middle. CDR3 residues: CASSLYRTPNQPQHF. The CDR3 DNA sequence: TGTGCCAGCAGTTTATACCGGACGCCAAATCAGCCCCAGCATTTT.

Only one count was recorded for this clonotype. V is TRBV20-1 and J is TRBJ2-3, with D possibly being TRBD1 or TRBD2 (5 bases each). This CDR3 has 12 residues. In germline, CDR1 is DFQATT, CDR2 SNEGSKA (reference sequence). CDR3 loop: CTTGTALGTQYF. The CDR3 coding sequence is TGCACAACCGGGACGGCCTTGGGGACGCAGTATTTT.

CDR3 DNA: TGTGCCAGCAGCGCTGGAGGGGGGAGTGGAGGAAACATTCAGTACTTC. It yields the protein CASSAGGGSGGNIQYF. V usage is TRBV9 and J usage is TRBJ2-4; D may match TRBD1 or TRBD2 (6 bases each). Trimming pared 3 bases from V and 6 bases from J, leaving 19 bases between. The CDR3 has 16 amino acids. Germline V gives CDR1 SGDLS, CDR2 YYNGEE.

The rearrangement joins TRBV3-1 to TRBJ2-1, with D uncertain. Germline-derived CDR1 and CDR2 are LGHDT and YNNKEL (reference sequence). The V end was cut by 4 bases, the J end by 8 bases, with 9 bases between. The CDR3 has 12 residues. CDR3 loop: CASSRQHYEQFF. For the CDR3, the DNA is TGTGCCAGCAGCCGACAACACTATGAGCAGTTCTTC.

The chain employs TRBV5-1 and TRBJ1-2; D unclear. Germline V lookup: CDR1 SGHRS, CDR2 YFSETQ. V dropped 0 bases and J dropped 9 bases, with 18 bases sitting between them. The CDR3 runs 15 residues. CDR3: CASSLDGLEERRYTF. DNA of the CDR3: TGCGCCAGCAGCTTGGACGGCCTCGAGGAGAGGCGCTACACCTTC.

J is TRBJ1-2 and V is TRBV13; maybe TRBD1 (6 bases). In germline, CDR1 is PRHDT, CDR2 FYEKMQ (reference sequence). The CDR3 totals 14 residues. V was clipped by 5 bases and J by 4 bases, with 14 bases between them. The CDR3 sequence is CASSRVGQPYGYTF. In nucleotides, the CDR3 is TGTGCCAGCAGCCGAGTGGGACAACCCTATGGCTACACCTTC.

The chain is built from TRBV20-1 and TRBJ2-3; 8 nucleotides match TRBD2. The junction had 3 bases not matched to a gene; V was cut back by 3 bases and J by 4 bases. Germline values: CDR1 DFQATT, CDR2 SNEGSKA (reference sequence). This CDR3 has 13 amino acids. The CDR3: CSASGRAPDTQYF. The CDR3 DNA is TGCAGTGCTAGCGGGAGGGCCCCAGATACGCAGTATTTT.

This chain joins TRBV30 and TRBJ2-7; 7 nucleotides agree with TRBD1. CDR3 length: 16 amino acids. From germline, CDR1 is GTSNPN and CDR2 SVGIG (reference sequence). The J segment lost 3 bases and the V segment lost 2 bases, leaving 13 bases of the junction unmatched. The CDR3, as DNA: TGTGCCTGGAGTTTAACCCAGACAGGGAATTTCTACGAGCAGTACTTC. Amino acids: CAWSLTQTGNFYEQYF. The variable domain in full, completed from reference TRBV30 and TRBJ2-7, reads SQTIHQWPATLVQPVGSPLSLECTVEGTSNPNLYWYRQAAGRGLQLLFYSVGIGQISSEVPQNLSASRPQDRQFILSSKKLLLSDSGFYLCAWSLTQTGNFYEQYFGPGTRLTVT.